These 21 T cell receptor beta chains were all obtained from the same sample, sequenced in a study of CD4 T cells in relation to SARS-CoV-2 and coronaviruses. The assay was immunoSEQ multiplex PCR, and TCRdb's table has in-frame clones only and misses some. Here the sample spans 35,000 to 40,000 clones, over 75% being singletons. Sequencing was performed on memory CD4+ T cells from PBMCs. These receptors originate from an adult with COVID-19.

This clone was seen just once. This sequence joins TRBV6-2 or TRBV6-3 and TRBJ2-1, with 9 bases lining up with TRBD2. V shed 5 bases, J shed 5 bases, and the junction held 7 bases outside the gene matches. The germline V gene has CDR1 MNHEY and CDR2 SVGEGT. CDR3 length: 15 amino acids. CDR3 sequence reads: CASSRSGGSNNEQFF. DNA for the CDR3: TGTGCCAGCAGTCGAAGCGGGGGGTCAAACAATGAGCAGTTCTTC.

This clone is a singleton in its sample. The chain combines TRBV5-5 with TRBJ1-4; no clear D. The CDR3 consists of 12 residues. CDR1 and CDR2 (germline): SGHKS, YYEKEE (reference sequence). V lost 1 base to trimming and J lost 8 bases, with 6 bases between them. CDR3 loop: CASSLWQEKLFF. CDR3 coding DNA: TGTGCCAGCAGCTTGTGGCAGGAAAAACTGTTTTTT.

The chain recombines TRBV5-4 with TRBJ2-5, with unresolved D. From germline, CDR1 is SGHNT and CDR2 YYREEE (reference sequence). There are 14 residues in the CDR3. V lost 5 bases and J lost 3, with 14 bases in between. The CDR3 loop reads CASSVTAGKETQYF. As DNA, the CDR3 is TGTGCCAGCAGTGTGACGGCAGGAAAAGAGACCCAGTACTTC.

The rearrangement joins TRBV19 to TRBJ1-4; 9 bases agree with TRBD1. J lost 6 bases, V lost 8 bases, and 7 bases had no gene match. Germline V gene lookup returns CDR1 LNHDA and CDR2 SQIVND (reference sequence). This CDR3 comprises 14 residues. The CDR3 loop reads CASSRGQGYEKLFF. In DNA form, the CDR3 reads TGTGCCAGTTCCCGCGGACAGGGGTATGAAAAACTGTTTTTT.

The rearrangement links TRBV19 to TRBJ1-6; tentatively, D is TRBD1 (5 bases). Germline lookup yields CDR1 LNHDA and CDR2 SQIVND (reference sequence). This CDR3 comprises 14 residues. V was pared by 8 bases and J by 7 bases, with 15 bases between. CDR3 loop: CASGRAGMNSPLHF. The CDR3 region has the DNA TGTGCCAGTGGCAGGGCAGGGATGAATTCACCCCTCCACTTT.

CDR3 DNA: TGTGCCAGCAGCTTCGGGGAGCTCGGCACAGATACGCAGTATTTT. Protein product: CASSFGELGTDTQYF. The V gene is TRBV11-3, the J gene TRBJ2-3; the D gene is possibly TRBD2 (5 bases). CDR1 and CDR2 (germline): SGHNT, YENEEA. V lost 3 bases and J lost 1, with 11 bases in between. The CDR3 has 15 amino acids.

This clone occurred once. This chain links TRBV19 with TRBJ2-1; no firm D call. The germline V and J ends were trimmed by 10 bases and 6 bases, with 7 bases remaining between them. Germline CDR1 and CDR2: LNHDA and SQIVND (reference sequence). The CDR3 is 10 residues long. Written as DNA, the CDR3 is TGTGCCACCCTCGGCAATGAGCAGTTCTTC. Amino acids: CATLGNEQFF.

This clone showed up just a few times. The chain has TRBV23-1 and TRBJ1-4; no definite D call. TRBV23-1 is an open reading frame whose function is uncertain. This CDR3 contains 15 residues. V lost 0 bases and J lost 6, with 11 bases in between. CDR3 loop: CASSQSRVSDEKLFF. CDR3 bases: TGCGCCAGCAGTCAATCGAGGGTCAGCGATGAAAAACTGTTTTTT.

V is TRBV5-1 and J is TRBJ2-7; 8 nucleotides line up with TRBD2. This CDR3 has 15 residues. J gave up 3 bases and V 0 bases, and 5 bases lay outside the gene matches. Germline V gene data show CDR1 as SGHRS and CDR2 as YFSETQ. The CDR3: CASSLAGGANYEQYF. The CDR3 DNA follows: TGCGCCAGCAGCTTGGCCGGGGGGGCCAACTACGAGCAGTACTTC.

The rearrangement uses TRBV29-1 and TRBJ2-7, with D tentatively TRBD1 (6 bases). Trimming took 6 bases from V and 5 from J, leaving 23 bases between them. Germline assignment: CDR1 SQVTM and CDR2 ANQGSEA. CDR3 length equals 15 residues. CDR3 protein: CSVSDSGTNNHEQYF. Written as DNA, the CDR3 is TGCAGCGTGTCAGACTCCGGGACAAATAACCACGAGCAGTACTTC.

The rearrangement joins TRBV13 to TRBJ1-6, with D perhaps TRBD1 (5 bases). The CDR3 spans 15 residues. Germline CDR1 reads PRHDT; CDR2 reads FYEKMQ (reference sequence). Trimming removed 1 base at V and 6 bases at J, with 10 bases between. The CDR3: CASSLEVQGNSPLHF. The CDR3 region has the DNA TGTGCCAGCAGCTTAGAAGTCCAGGGTAATTCACCCCTCCACTTT. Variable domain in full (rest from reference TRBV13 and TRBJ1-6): AAGVIQSPRHLIKEKRETATLKCYPIPRHDTVYWYQQGPGQDPQFLISFYEKMQSDKGSIPDRFSAQQFSDYHSELNMSSLELGDSALYFCASSLEVQGNSPLHFGNGTRLTVT.

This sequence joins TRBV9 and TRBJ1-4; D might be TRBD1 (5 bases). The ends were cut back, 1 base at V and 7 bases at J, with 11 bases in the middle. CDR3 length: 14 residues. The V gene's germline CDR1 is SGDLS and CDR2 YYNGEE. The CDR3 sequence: CASSVTGLSEKLFF. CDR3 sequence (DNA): TGTGCCAGCAGCGTAACGGGACTTTCTGAAAAACTGTTTTTT.

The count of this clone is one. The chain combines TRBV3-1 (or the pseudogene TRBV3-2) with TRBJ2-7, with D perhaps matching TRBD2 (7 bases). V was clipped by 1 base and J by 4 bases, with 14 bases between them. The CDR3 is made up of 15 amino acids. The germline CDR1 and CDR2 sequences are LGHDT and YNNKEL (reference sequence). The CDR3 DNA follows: TGTGCCAGCAGCCAAGGTACGGGGGGCGCTTACGAGCAGTACTTC. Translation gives CASSQGTGGAYEQYF.

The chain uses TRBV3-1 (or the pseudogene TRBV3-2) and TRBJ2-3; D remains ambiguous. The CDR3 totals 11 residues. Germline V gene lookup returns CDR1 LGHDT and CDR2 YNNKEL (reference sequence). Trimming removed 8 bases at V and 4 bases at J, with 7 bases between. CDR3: CASGNSDTQYF. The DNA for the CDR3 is TGTGCCAGCGGAAACTCAGATACGCAGTATTTT.

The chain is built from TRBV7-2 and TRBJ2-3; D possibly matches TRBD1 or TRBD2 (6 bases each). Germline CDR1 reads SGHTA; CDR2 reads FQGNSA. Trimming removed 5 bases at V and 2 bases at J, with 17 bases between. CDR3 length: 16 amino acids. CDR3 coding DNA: TGTGCCAGCAGCCCACGCAGGGGAGGACTCACAGATACGCAGTATTTT. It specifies CASSPRRGGLTDTQYF.

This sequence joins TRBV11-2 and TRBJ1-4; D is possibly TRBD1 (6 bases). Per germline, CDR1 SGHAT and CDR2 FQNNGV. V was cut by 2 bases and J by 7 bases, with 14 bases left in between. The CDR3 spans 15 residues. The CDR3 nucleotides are TGTGCCAGCAGCTTAAGGCCAGGGGCGCTTGAAAAACTGTTTTTT. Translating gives CASSLRPGALEKLFF.

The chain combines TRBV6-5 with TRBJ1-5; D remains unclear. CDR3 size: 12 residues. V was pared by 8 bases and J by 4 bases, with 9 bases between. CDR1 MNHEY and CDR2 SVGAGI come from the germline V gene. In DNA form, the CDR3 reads TGTGCCAGCGAACTGAGGAATCAGCCCCAGCATTTT. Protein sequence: CASELRNQPQHF.

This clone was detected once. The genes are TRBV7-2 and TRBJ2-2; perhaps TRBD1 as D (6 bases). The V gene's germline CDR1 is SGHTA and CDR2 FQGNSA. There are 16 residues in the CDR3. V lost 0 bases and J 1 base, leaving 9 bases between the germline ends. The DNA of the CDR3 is TGTGCCAGCAGCTTAGCGGGACAATGGAACACCGGGGAGCTGTTTTTT. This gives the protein CASSLAGQWNTGELFF.

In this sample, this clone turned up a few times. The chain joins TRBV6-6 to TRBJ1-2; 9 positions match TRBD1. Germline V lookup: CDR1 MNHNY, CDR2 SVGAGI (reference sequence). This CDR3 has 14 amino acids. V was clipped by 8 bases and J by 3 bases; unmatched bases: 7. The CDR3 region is CASGPQGAHYGYTF. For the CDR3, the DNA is TGTGCCAGCGGCCCACAGGGGGCACACTATGGCTACACCTTC.

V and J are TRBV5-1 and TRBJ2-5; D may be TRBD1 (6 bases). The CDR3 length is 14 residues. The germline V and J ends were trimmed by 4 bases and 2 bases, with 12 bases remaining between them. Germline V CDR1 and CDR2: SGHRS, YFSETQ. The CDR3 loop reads CASSPYRVQETQYF. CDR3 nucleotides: TGCGCCAGCAGCCCGTACAGGGTTCAAGAGACCCAGTACTTC.

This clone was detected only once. CDR3 sequence: CASSLSMTAAGAFF. The DNA of the CDR3 is TGTGCCAGCAGTTTATCGATGACAGCCGCCGGAGCTTTCTTT. The V and J genes are TRBV27 and TRBJ1-1; weak D call: TRBD1 (5 bases). Germline-derived CDR1 and CDR2 are MNHEY and SMNVEV (reference sequence). This CDR3 region has 14 residues. The V gene lost 0 bases and the J gene lost 10 bases, with 15 bases spanning the gap.